This T cell receptor (beta chain) was recorded in a study of T-cell reconstitution after alpha-beta-depleted transplantation in children. The study, taken as a whole, reports: Expanded graft clones, several hundred of them, were reportedly the source of alpha-beta T cells about two months after transplant. When one year had passed after transplant, most T-cell counts and diversity came from newly produced T cells. The study traced high day-60 TCRbeta diversity in some patients to surviving recipient T cells and thymic progenitors.

Concerning this clonotype itself: Its specificity is not known. In this CDR3 the conserved last residue, phenylalanine or tryptophan, is missing, so a read error is likely. It is unclear where the CDR3 begins or ends on the DNA, so no DNA is shown, and the CDR3 is as TCRdb lists it.

During its preparation, the TCRbeta library received unique molecular identifiers. MiXCR, applied by TCRdb to the PCR reads, yields one record per CDR3 protein. The table shows about 640,000 distinct CDR3 sequences, with 10% to 15% occurring only once. The CDR3 has 12 residues if both end residues are counted. This TCR derives from a male patient aged 10 to 17 who had a stem cell transplant for acute myeloid leukemia, so the T cells may come from the graft donor. This sequence joins TRBV12-3 or TRBV12-4 and TRBJ2-1; the table's D call, TRBD2, was not checked against the DNA. The sample was PBMCs, mostly from graft donor cells, taken 360 days after TCRalphabeta/CD19-depleted stem cell transplant. CDR3 amino acids: CASSLGGRFCSI.